These T cell receptor beta chains were read from a single sample in a study of T cell responses to AZD1222 COVID-19 vaccine. The assay was immunoSEQ multiplex PCR, and TCRdb's table has in-frame clones only and misses some. The data hold around 110,000 clones, with under 90% observed a single time. This sample comprised peripheral blood, obtained on day 0 of AZD1222 vaccination. The receptors were gathered from an adult in good health. CDR3s include the opening cysteine and the closing phenylalanine or tryptophan. Fields, in order: V gene, CDR3 protein.

v_call: TRBV6-4; cdr3_aa: CASSLQGDTEAFF
v_call: TRBV3-1/TRBV3-2; cdr3_aa: CASSQDSGYEQYF
v_call: TRBV27; cdr3_aa: CASSLRQGNGYTF
v_call: TRBV3-1/TRBV3-2; cdr3_aa: CASSHPWDLEPPGELFF
v_call: TRBV12-3/TRBV12-4; cdr3_aa: CASSLGPYGYTF
v_call: TRBV6-5; cdr3_aa: CASTLTSLSYNEQFF
v_call: TRBV27; cdr3_aa: CASSLNDQYEQYF
v_call: TRBV6-5; cdr3_aa: CASSRDRANTEAFF
v_call: TRBV10-1; cdr3_aa: CASRARTGGSLFF
v_call: TRBV19; cdr3_aa: CASSLTAPSYEQYF
v_call: TRBV9; cdr3_aa: CASSPTGTPNSPLHF
v_call: TRBV18; cdr3_aa: CASSSTDYGYTF
v_call: TRBV7-2; cdr3_aa: CASSTGMNTEAFF
v_call: TRBV19; cdr3_aa: CASSPRQGGGRKTDTQYF
v_call: TRBV18; cdr3_aa: CASSLVTPNEKLFF
v_call: TRBV30; cdr3_aa: CAWVWRGRVTEAFF
v_call: TRBV27; cdr3_aa: CASSLNILGIYEQYF
v_call: TRBV19; cdr3_aa: CASSMVQGFTEAFF
v_call: TRBV7-3; cdr3_aa: CASSLVASPDYEQYF
v_call: TRBV2; cdr3_aa: CASRPGADTIYF
v_call: TRBV6-5; cdr3_aa: CASSLQGVHTIYF
v_call: TRBV3-1/TRBV3-2; cdr3_aa: CASSQHGGGRAKNIQYF
v_call: TRBV24-1; cdr3_aa: CATSGQRNTEAFF
v_call: TRBV6-5; cdr3_aa: CASSPGGTQETQYF
v_call: TRBV7-9; cdr3_aa: CASSLDQGADYGYTF
v_call: TRBV6-5; cdr3_aa: CASSYPGPNYGYTF
v_call: TRBV5-4; cdr3_aa: CASSFGTLSGRTLHF
v_call: TRBV9; cdr3_aa: CASSVEERDLSEQYF
v_call: TRBV21-1; cdr3_aa: CASSLGQRRNQPQHF
v_call: TRBV5-8; cdr3_aa: CASSHTAGTVNTEAFF
v_call: TRBV7-3; cdr3_aa: CASSPGTTSYEQYF
v_call: TRBV18; cdr3_aa: CASSPGDSKGYTF
v_call: TRBV19; cdr3_aa: CASSLGQGPAGELFF
v_call: TRBV4-1; cdr3_aa: CASSDTEKQTQHF
v_call: TRBV3-1/TRBV3-2; cdr3_aa: CASSQDHVSEQYF
v_call: TRBV6-5; cdr3_aa: CASTVRDTQYF
v_call: TRBV29-1; cdr3_aa: CSVGGTGGHEQFF
v_call: TRBV29-1; cdr3_aa: CSVGDRVKDGYTF
v_call: TRBV7-2; cdr3_aa: CASSLGGRNTGELFF
v_call: TRBV6-4; cdr3_aa: CASSAEEGTDTQYF
v_call: TRBV18; cdr3_aa: CASSPRQGDVNEQFF
v_call: TRBV7-9; cdr3_aa: CASSQTGTYGYTF
v_call: TRBV6-2/TRBV6-3; cdr3_aa: CASSYSVVGHNEQFF
v_call: TRBV19; cdr3_aa: CASTTSGGGLGTQYF
v_call: TRBV28; cdr3_aa: CASSYLGGRRNTGELFF
v_call: TRBV9; cdr3_aa: CASSRQGLDSPLHF
v_call: TRBV2; cdr3_aa: CASRVEGGGYTF
v_call: TRBV5-1; cdr3_aa: CASSPMYQETQYF
v_call: TRBV7-2; cdr3_aa: CASSLALADTQYF